The 15 T cell receptor beta chains below come from one sample, sequenced in a study of beta chain features in type 1 diabetes. Their specific antigens are unknown. Overall study results and limits: Type 1 diabetes patients had TCRB CDR3s that were shorter (moderately but significantly so) in all four CD4+ subsets.

Expressed TCRB transcripts were sequenced, since all the RNA that had been isolated was reverse transcribed. Clones were read by immunoSEQ multiplex PCR, and TCRdb kept only the in-frame ones, dropping some. The repertoire holds over 600,000 clones, around an eighth seen once, with 0.095% to 0.15% in the top ten. The sample consisted of naive CD4+ T cells from blood. The receptors come from a young man with type 1 diabetes.

The chain recombines TRBV6-5 with TRBJ2-7; TRBD1 agrees at 9 bases. Trimming removed 6 bases from V and 3 bases from J; junction bases left unmatched: 3. The CDR3 runs 13 residues. Germline V gives CDR1 MNHEY, CDR2 SVGAGI. The CDR3 loop is CASRGTGFYEQYF. The CDR3 bases are TGTGCCAGCAGGGGGACAGGGTTCTACGAGCAGTACTTC.

The genes are TRBV5-1 and TRBJ2-3; D ambiguous. The germline CDR1 and CDR2 sequences are SGHRS and YFSETQ. V was cut by 2 bases and J by 2 bases, with 9 bases left in between. This CDR3 contains 14 residues. The CDR3 DNA reads as TGCGCCAGCAGCTTTGGTCAGGACACAGATACGCAGTATTTT. Its protein is CASSFGQDTDTQYF.

The CDR3 region has the DNA TGTGCCAGCAGTACGGGACGCCGGGAAAAACTGTTTTTT. This translates into CASSTGRREKLFF. The chain has TRBV6-5 and TRBJ1-4, with D perhaps matching TRBD1 (5 bases). CDR3 length: 13 amino acids. V was shortened by 5 bases and J by 8 bases, with 12 bases between the two germline ends. Looked up from germline, CDR1 is MNHEY and CDR2 is SVGAGI.

This clone was seen only a few times. The CDR3 spells CASSIGPSNQPQHF. The CDR3 DNA is TGTGCCAGTAGTATAGGGCCTAGCAATCAGCCCCAGCATTTT. This chain joins TRBV19 and TRBJ1-5; D not resolved. V dropped 1 base and J dropped 0 bases, with 4 bases sitting between them. The CDR3 loop spans 14 amino acids. The germline V gene encodes CDR1 LNHDA and CDR2 SQIVND (reference sequence).

The gene calls are TRBV30 and TRBJ1-6; D is uncertain. V lost 0 bases and J lost 13, with 7 bases in between. The germline V gene encodes CDR1 GTSNPN and CDR2 SVGIG (reference sequence). The CDR3 runs to 11 residues. This chain's CDR3 is CAWSVREPLHF. CDR3 in DNA: TGTGCCTGGAGTGTTCGGGAGCCCCTCCACTTT.

In its sample, this clone was seen a few times. The rearrangement links TRBV9 to TRBJ2-1, with TRBD2 identical over 7 bases. Germline V lookup: CDR1 SGDLS, CDR2 YYNGEE. V shed 0 bases and J 0 bases; nucleotides not matched to a gene: 9. This CDR3 is 18 amino acids long. The chain's CDR3 is CASSVDWASGRSYNEQFF. In DNA form, the CDR3 reads TGTGCCAGCAGCGTAGATTGGGCTAGCGGTCGCTCCTACAATGAGCAGTTCTTC.

V gene TRBV11-2 combines with J gene TRBJ2-7; tentative D call: TRBD1 (6 bases). V dropped 0 bases and J dropped 6 bases, with 15 bases sitting between them. Germline V gene sequence: CDR1 SGHAT, CDR2 FQNNGV. The CDR3 totals 15 residues. In DNA form, the CDR3 reads TGTGCCAGCAGCTTAGATCTTCGGGACACGGTCGAGCAGTACTTC. Translating it yields CASSLDLRDTVEQYF. Full variable domain (missing parts from reference TRBV11-2 and TRBJ2-7): EAGVAQSPRYKIIEKRQSVAFWCNPISGHATLYWYQQILGQGPKLLIQFQNNGVVDDSQLPKDRFSAERLKGVDSTLKIQPAKLEDSAVYLCASSLDLRDTVEQYFGPGTRLTVT.

This chain connects TRBV29-1 to TRBJ2-5; 7 nucleotides line up with TRBD2. The CDR3 runs 15 residues. V dropped 3 bases and J dropped 3; count of bases not matched to a gene: 10. The V gene's germline CDR1 is SQVTM and CDR2 ANQGSEA. CDR3 residues: CSVESWEGVEETQYF. As DNA, the CDR3 is TGCAGCGTTGAGAGTTGGGAGGGTGTGGAAGAGACCCAGTACTTC.

This clone was counted only a few times. The genes are TRBV5-1 and TRBJ2-3; possible D gene TRBD1, 5 bases. The CDR3 contains 14 residues. Trimming removed 3 bases at V and 2 bases at J, with 10 bases between. CDR1 SGHRS and CDR2 YFSETQ come from the germline V gene. In nucleotides, the CDR3 is TGCGCCAGCAGCTCCCGACAGCACACAGATACGCAGTATTTT. Translated: CASSSRQHTDTQYF.

The genes are TRBV4-3 and TRBJ1-2; 8 bases are shared with TRBD1. This CDR3 comprises 13 residues. V was clipped by 5 bases and J by 7 bases; unmatched bases: 6. Germline V gene data show CDR1 as LGHNA and CDR2 as YSLEER. Written as DNA, the CDR3 is TGCGCCAGCAGCGATCCAGGGGGCACTGGCTACACCTTC. Its translation is CASSDPGGTGYTF.

V and J are TRBV20-1 and TRBJ1-4, with D possibly being TRBD1 (5 bases). The germline V gene encodes CDR1 DFQATT and CDR2 SNEGSKA (reference sequence). V was shortened by 7 bases and J by 5 bases, with 8 bases between the two germline ends. The CDR3 is made up of 11 amino acids. This CDR3 is CSGGENEKLFF. For the CDR3, the DNA is TGCAGTGGAGGGGAAAATGAAAAACTGTTTTTT.

This clone was observed a few times. The CDR3 DNA is TGCAGCGTTGAGGGGAATGGACAGGGAACTGAAGCTTTCTTT. Its protein is CSVEGNGQGTEAFF. The rearrangement joins TRBV29-1 to TRBJ1-1, with 8 bases matching TRBD1. CDR3 size: 14 residues. Germline V lookup: CDR1 SQVTM, CDR2 ANQGSEA. Losses at the gene ends were 3 bases for V and 5 bases for J; bases not matched to a gene: 8.

The chain combines TRBV2 with TRBJ1-3; D is ambiguous. The germline V and J ends were trimmed by 7 bases and 4 bases, with 17 bases remaining between them. The CDR3 covers 15 residues. Germline V gene lookup returns CDR1 SNHLY and CDR2 FYNNEI. Here the CDR3 reads CASTSLEGGGNTIYF. The CDR3 DNA follows: TGTGCCAGCACCAGCCTGGAGGGCGGGGGAAACACCATATATTTT.

This sequence joins TRBV10-3 and TRBJ1-3; D gene ambiguous. The germline V and J ends were trimmed by 5 bases and 4 bases, with 12 bases remaining between them. The CDR3 totals 14 residues. CDR1 and CDR2 (germline): ENHRY, SYGVKD. The CDR3 coding sequence is TGTGCCATCAGTACCTTGGACGGAGGAAACACCATATATTTT. It yields the protein CAISTLDGGNTIYF.

V is TRBV14 and J is TRBJ2-1; possible D gene TRBD1, 6 bases. V lost 4 bases and J 4 bases, leaving 14 bases between the germline ends. The CDR3 runs to 15 residues. CDR1 is SGHDN, CDR2 FVKESK, per germline. The CDR3 bases are TGTGCCAGCAGCCGGCATGTACAGGGTTACAATGAGCAGTTCTTC. Amino acids: CASSRHVQGYNEQFF.